The 26 T cell receptor beta chains given below trace back to one sample, sequenced in a study of graft-versus-host responses after intestinal transplantation. These TCRs' antigens remain unknown. Only in-frame clones appear in the TCRdb table, and some are missing; sequencing was by immunoSEQ multiplex PCR. The table lists fewer than 150,000 clones, approximately 90% of them singletons. Sequencing was performed on unstimulated CD4+ T cells sorted from spleen or lymph node cells, taken before intestinal transplant. These receptors all come from a human donor who received an intestinal transplant.

The CDR3, as DNA: TGTGCCAGCAGCGTAAACCCTCACGAGACTAGCGGGGGAGACGGGGAGCTGTTTTTT. Translating gives CASSVNPHETSGGDGELFF. The chain carries TRBV9 and TRBJ2-2, with 12 bases aligning to TRBD2. This CDR3 region has 19 residues. Per germline, CDR1 SGDLS and CDR2 YYNGEE. With V trimmed by 1 base and J by 7 bases, 14 bases remained unmatched.

The chain links TRBV4-2 to TRBJ1-6; no definite D call. The CDR3 is 14 amino acids. CDR1 and CDR2 from the germline V gene are LGHNA and YNFKEQ. Trimming cost V 1 base and J 7 bases, with 8 bases left between them. The CDR3 sequence is CASSQGAENSPLHF. As DNA, the CDR3 is TGTGCCAGCAGCCAAGGGGCAGAAAATTCACCCCTCCACTTT.

This chain uses TRBV5-1 with TRBJ2-1; 15 bases are a match to TRBD2. CDR3 length equals 17 residues. Germline V gives CDR1 SGHRS, CDR2 YFSETQ. The ends lost 2 bases at V and 4 bases at J; junction bases unmatched: 4. CDR3 sequence reads: CASSLRTSGGVYNEQFF. The CDR3 DNA follows: TGCGCCAGCAGCTTACGGACTAGCGGGGGGGTGTACAATGAGCAGTTCTTC.

The V and J genes are TRBV19 and TRBJ1-2; TRBD1 is a possible D gene (5 bases). The CDR3 runs to 13 residues. Germline CDR1 and CDR2: LNHDA and SQIVND (reference sequence). The ends were cut back, 5 bases at V and 8 bases at J, with 15 bases in the middle. CDR3 protein: CASSPTRVQGYTF. Written as DNA, the CDR3 is TGTGCCAGTAGTCCCACCAGGGTGCAGGGCTACACCTTC.

The chain links TRBV28 to TRBJ1-5, with 11 bases lining up with TRBD1. This CDR3 is 13 amino acids long. Germline CDR1 MDHEN, CDR2 SYDVKM. The V and J ends lost 8 bases and 4 bases, in that order; junction bases with no gene match: 1. CDR3 protein: CASRDRGNQPQHF. CDR3 DNA sequence: TGTGCCAGCCGGGACAGGGGGAATCAGCCCCAGCATTTT.

This chain links TRBV5-1 with TRBJ2-1, with D perhaps matching TRBD1 or TRBD2 (5 bases each). Trimming pared 2 bases from V and 0 bases from J, leaving 12 bases between. The CDR3 is 16 amino acids. In germline, CDR1 is SGHRS, CDR2 YFSETQ. The CDR3 DNA is TGCGCCAGCAGCTTAGCCTCGGGACGCTCCTACAATGAGCAGTTCTTC. Its translation is CASSLASGRSYNEQFF. Full variable domain (rest looked up from reference TRBV5-1 and TRBJ2-1): KAGVTQTPRYLIKTRGQQVTLSCSPISGHRSVSWYQQTPGQGLQFLFEYFSETQRNKGNFPGRFSGRQFSNSRSEMNVSTLELGDSALYLCASSLASGRSYNEQFFGPGTRLTVL.

Written as DNA, the CDR3 is TGTGCCATCGACTTCGCAGGGTTGGAGACCCAGTACTTC. Translated, it gives CAIDFAGLETQYF. The chain combines TRBV6-1 with TRBJ2-5, with D perhaps matching TRBD1 (5 bases). CDR1 MNHNS and CDR2 SASEGT come from the germline V gene. V dropped 10 bases and J dropped 5 bases, with 17 bases sitting between them. The CDR3 totals 13 residues.

With respect to this clone: Sequence at one end of the junction differs from germline and may be a read error. This chain uses TRBV19 with TRBJ1-5, with D possibly TRBD1 on 5 matching bases. The CDR3 sequence is 14 residues long. Per germline, CDR1 LNHDA and CDR2 SQIVND (reference sequence). CDR3 DNA sequence: TGTGCCAGTAGTGTAGACAGAGCCTTCGGGCCCCAGCATTTT. Its protein is CASSVDRAFGPQHF.

This rearrangement joins TRBV9 to TRBJ2-2; D is unclear. In germline, CDR1 is SGDLS, CDR2 YYNGEE. This CDR3 is built from 13 residues. V lost 2 bases and J 4 bases, leaving 6 bases between the germline ends. The CDR3 spells CASSVKPTGELFF. CDR3 sequence (DNA): TGTGCCAGCAGCGTTAAGCCCACCGGGGAGCTGTTTTTT.

This clone showed up just once. The J gene is TRBJ2-7, the V gene TRBV15, with D possibly matching TRBD2 (7 bases). Trimming cost V 0 bases and J 1 base, with 16 bases left between them. The CDR3 has 17 amino acids. Germline CDR1 reads LNHNV; CDR2 reads YYDKDF (reference sequence). CDR3 DNA sequence: TGTGCCACCAGCAGAGATCTCGGGGGGCCAGGATCCTACGAGCAGTACTTC. Its translation: CATSRDLGGPGSYEQYF. The complete variable domain, with remaining parts taken from reference TRBV15 and TRBJ2-7, reads DAMVIQNPRYQVTQFGKPVTLSCSQTLNHNVMYWYQQKSSQAPKLLFHYYDKDFNNEADTPDNFQSRRPNTSFCFLDIRSPGLGDTAMYLCATSRDLGGPGSYEQYFGPGTRLTVT.

V usage is TRBV27 and J usage is TRBJ2-3; tentative D call: TRBD1 (6 bases). From germline, CDR1 is MNHEY and CDR2 SMNVEV (reference sequence). The CDR3 length is 19 residues. V dropped 6 bases and J dropped 8 bases, with 33 bases sitting between them. CDR3 sequence reads: CASRSHSGRGVGNAATQYF. In DNA form, the CDR3 reads TGTGCCAGCAGATCTCACAGCGGCAGGGGTGTGGGTAATGCGGCTACGCAGTATTTT.

The sample holds one count of this clone. The chain links TRBV11-2 to TRBJ2-7, with TRBD2 as a possible D gene (5 bases). Germline V lookup: CDR1 SGHAT, CDR2 FQNNGV. The CDR3 length is 11 residues. Trimming left V 11 bases short and J 2 bases short, with 10 bases between. The CDR3 reads CASGLTYEQYF. The CDR3, as DNA: TGTGCCTCGGGGTTGACCTACGAGCAGTACTTC.

The chain employs TRBV10-3 and TRBJ1-1; D gene uncertain. Trimming cost V 2 bases and J 4 bases, with 8 bases left between them. Germline V gene lookup returns CDR1 ENHRY and CDR2 SYGVKD. The CDR3 runs to 13 residues. CDR3 nucleotide sequence: TGTGCCATCAGTGAGGCGGGTGGCACTGAAGCTTTCTTT. Translation: CAISEAGGTEAFF.

The chain combines TRBV20-1 with TRBJ1-2, with D possibly being TRBD1 (5 bases). Germline CDR1 DFQATT, CDR2 SNEGSKA (reference sequence). The CDR3 is 11 amino acids. V was clipped by 6 bases and J by 8 bases, with 13 bases between them. The CDR3 reads CSANSRGGYTF. CDR3 sequence (DNA): TGCAGTGCCAATTCGAGGGGAGGCTACACCTTC.

This chain joins TRBV6-5 and TRBJ2-1, with TRBD1 matching over 8 bases. Trimming removed 4 bases from V and 8 bases from J; junction bases left unmatched: 1. Germline V gives CDR1 MNHEY, CDR2 SVGAGI. The CDR3 spans 12 residues. The CDR3 DNA is TGTGCCAGCAGTTTGACAGGGGATGAGCAGTTCTTC. As protein: CASSLTGDEQFF.

The V and J genes are TRBV11-3 and TRBJ1-1; D call uncertain. CDR1 is SGHNT, CDR2 YENEEA, per germline. The length of the CDR3 is 14 residues. The V gene lost 2 bases and the J gene lost 0 bases, with 7 bases spanning the gap. The CDR3 nucleotides read TGTGCCAGCAGCTTACTTCTTCTGAACACTGAAGCTTTCTTT. Encoded protein: CASSLLLLNTEAFF.

CDR3 DNA sequence: TGCAGTGCTTCCCATGAAAACACCATATATTTT. This codes for CSASHENTIYF. This chain joins TRBV20-1 and TRBJ1-3; no reliable D call. This CDR3 region has 11 residues. V shed 5 bases and J shed 6 bases, with 8 bases lying between them. Germline-derived CDR1 and CDR2 are DFQATT and SNEGSKA (reference sequence).

The J gene is TRBJ2-1, the V gene TRBV5-1; possible D gene TRBD2, 7 bases. Germline-derived CDR1 and CDR2 are SGHRS and YFSETQ. V lost 0 bases and J 3 bases, leaving 10 bases between the germline ends. This CDR3 is 15 amino acids long. The CDR3 loop is CASSLDGGHYNEQFF. CDR3 DNA sequence: TGCGCCAGCAGCTTGGACGGGGGGCACTACAATGAGCAGTTCTTC.

The rearrangement joins TRBV11-2 to TRBJ1-2; D remains ambiguous. Looked up from germline, CDR1 is SGHAT and CDR2 is FQNNGV. This CDR3 contains 15 residues. Trimming cost V 5 bases and J 4 bases, with 17 bases left between them. This CDR3 reads CASSPGNGGGYGYTF. DNA for the CDR3: TGTGCCAGCAGCCCTGGGAACGGAGGAGGCTATGGCTACACCTTC.

This clone has only a few counts. The CDR3 nucleotides read TGCGCCAGCTCCTACGAGCAGTACTTC. It translates to CASSYEQYF. This chain uses TRBV10-1 with TRBJ2-7; D ambiguous. The germline V gene encodes CDR1 WNHNN and CDR2 SYGVQD (reference sequence). Between the trimmed V and J ends, which lost 8 bases and 1 base, there was a span of 0 bases. The CDR3 loop spans 9 amino acids.

The chain joins TRBV6-6 to TRBJ2-5; weak D call: TRBD1 (5 bases). The closer fit of TRBJ2-7 to the DNA end suggests the J call may be wrong. Germline assignment: CDR1 MNHNY and CDR2 SVGAGI (reference sequence). The CDR3 runs to 16 residues. Written as DNA, the CDR3 is TGTGCCAGCAGTTACCTAGGTGGGGCCTCCACCTACGAGCAGTACTTC. Translated, it gives CASSYLGGASTYEQYF.

The chain uses TRBV27 and TRBJ2-5; tentatively, D is TRBD1 (6 bases). Trimming removed 2 bases at V and 4 bases at J, with 20 bases between. The CDR3 loop spans 17 amino acids. Germline V gives CDR1 MNHEY, CDR2 SMNVEV (reference sequence). Written as DNA, the CDR3 is TGTGCCAGCAGTTTAGGGCCAGGGGAAGGGGTGAGAGAGACCCAGTACTTC. Its translation is CASSLGPGEGVRETQYF.

The V and J genes are TRBV19 and TRBJ1-6; no definite D call. V was cut by 9 bases and J by 9 bases, with 18 bases left in between. The germline CDR1 and CDR2 sequences are LNHDA and SQIVND (reference sequence). The CDR3 totals 14 residues. CDR3 sequence (DNA): TGTGCCAGCCGCGGCACGGTAGGCGCTTCACCCCTCCACTTT. Its translation: CASRGTVGASPLHF. The whole variable domain, remainder taken from reference TRBV19 and TRBJ1-6, is DGGITQSPKYLFRKEGQNVTLSCEQNLNHDAMYWYRQDPGQGLRLIYYSQIVNDFQKGDIAEGYSVSREKKESFPLTVTSAQKNPTAFYLCASRGTVGASPLHFGNGTRLTVT.

The CDR3 DNA reads TGTGCCAGCAGTGATGGCAGCGGGGGGGGGACCCAGTACTTC. It is translated as CASSDGSGGGTQYF. The chain couples TRBV2 to TRBJ2-5; 10 bases fit TRBD2. Germline V gives CDR1 SNHLY, CDR2 FYNNEI. The trim removed 3 bases at V and 7 bases at J, leaving 5 bases unmatched. This CDR3 contains 14 residues.

This rearrangement joins TRBV7-9 to TRBJ2-1; 15 nucleotides line up with TRBD2. This CDR3 has 15 residues. Unmatched junction bases numbered 3, after V lost 5 bases and J lost 7 bases. CDR1 is SEHNR, CDR2 FQNEAQ, per germline (reference sequence). The CDR3: CASSKGLAGGNEQFF. The CDR3 DNA reads TGTGCCAGCAGCAAAGGACTAGCGGGGGGGAATGAGCAGTTCTTC.

The V and J genes are TRBV7-9 and TRBJ2-5, with no clear D. This CDR3 region has 16 residues. Trimming took 0 bases from V and 11 from J, leaving 22 bases between them. Germline assignment: CDR1 SEHNR and CDR2 FQNEAQ (reference sequence). The CDR3 protein is CASSLANLPTHTEQYF. The CDR3 DNA sequence: TGTGCCAGCAGCTTAGCGAACCTTCCGACTCATACAGAGCAGTACTTC. The full variable domain, rest sourced from reference TRBV7-9 and TRBJ2-5, is DTGVSQNPRHKITKRGQNVTFRCDPISEHNRLYWYRQTLGQGPEFLTYFQNEAQLEKSRLLSDRFSAERPKGSFSTLEIQRTEQGDSAMYLCASSLANLPTHTEQYFGPGTRLLVL.